Detailed here is one TCR beta chain. In the original analysis: The assay estimated nucleated cells by amplifying reference gene primers. The repertoire was sequenced with immunoSEQ multiplex PCR; TCRdb's copy has only in-frame clones and lacks some. V and J calls and clone size are as listed in that table; D and trimming were resolved from the DNA. The sample gives approximately 160,000 clones, about 90% of which show up once; about 7% is in the top ten. The data were taken from a study of blood T cell repertoires in COVID-19. Germline assignment: CDR1 MNHEY and CDR2 SMNVEV (reference sequence). The trim removed 10 bases at V and 5 bases at J, leaving 13 bases unmatched. The CDR3 runs 14 residues.

The clonotype originates from a woman in her 50s who had recovered from COVID-19. The chain uses TRBV27 and TRBJ2-7; 8 bases match TRBD1. What was sequenced was PBMCs or T cells enriched from blood (not recorded which). CDR3 nucleotides: TGTGCCACCAGACCGACAGGGGTTGGCCACGAGCAGTACTTC. Translated, it gives CATRPTGVGHEQYF.